This is a list of T cell receptor beta chains from one sample in a study of T cell repertoires in cytomegalovirus infection. TCRdb reprocessed the reads via MiXCR and lists one record per CDR3 protein. The sample yields roughly 200,000 distinct CDR3 sequences, approximately 9.7% seen once. Sequencing input: PBMCs. The source of these receptors is a human donor in good health (CMV status not recorded). Some clones in this sample may be carry-over from other donors' samples. The CDR3 runs from the conserved cysteine through the conserved F or W. The D gene is left open where the match is weak. Clone size is given for some rows only: seen once, a few or many times, or a class if the clone is expanded.

DNA: TGTGCCAGCAGCTTAGCCGGGACAGCCTATGGCTACACCTTC
CDR3: CASSLAGTAYGYTF
V: TRBV7-2
size: many
D: TRBD1
J: TRBJ1-2

DNA: TGTGCCGGGGGGACAGTGGGGTATGGCTACACCTTC
CDR3: CAGGTVGYGYTF
V: TRBV5-4
size: few
D: TRBD1
J: TRBJ1-2

DNA: TGTGCCAGCAGCCTGGGACAGGGTGGCGCCGGGGAGCTGTTTTTT
CDR3: CASSLGQGGAGELFF
V: TRBV7-3
size: .
D: TRBD1
J: TRBJ2-2

DNA: TGCAGTGCTAGTCTAGCGGGACTAGCACCAGAGACCCAGTACTTC
CDR3: CSASLAGLAPETQYF
V: TRBV20-1
size: few
D: TRBD2
J: TRBJ2-5

DNA: TGTGCCAGCAGTCGATACGGGGGAGGGGAAGAGACCCAGTACTTC
CDR3: CASSRYGGGEETQYF
V: TRBV7-6
size: many
D: TRBD2
J: TRBJ2-5

DNA: TGTGCCAGTAGTAGCCGAAGGGGGAAGATGAACACTGAAGCTTTCTTT
CDR3: CASSSRRGKMNTEAFF
V: TRBV19
size: few
D: .
J: TRBJ1-1

DNA: TGTGCCAGCAGCTTAATTGGCGGAGCTACAGACGAGCAGTACTTC
CDR3: CASSLIGGATDEQYF
V: TRBV7-2
size: many
D: .
J: TRBJ2-7

DNA: TGTGCCAGCAGCTTCACTAATGAAAAACTGTTTTTT
CDR3: CASSFTNEKLFF
V: TRBV7-2
size: many
D: .
J: TRBJ1-4

DNA: TGCAGTGCTAACGTCGGGAGAAATGAGCAGTTCTTC
CDR3: CSANVGRNEQFF
V: TRBV20-1
size: .
D: .
J: TRBJ2-1

DNA: TGTGCCAGCAGCCGAGGGAGGGAACGAGAGCAGTTCTTC
CDR3: CASSRGREREQFF
V: TRBV11-3
size: many
D: TRBD2
J: TRBJ2-1

DNA: TGTGCCAGCAGCTTCTGGCAGACGGGACTAGCGGGAGGTAATGAGCAGTTCTTC
CDR3: CASSFWQTGLAGGNEQFF
V: TRBV7-8
size: many
D: TRBD2
J: TRBJ2-1

DNA: TGTGCCAGTAGTCGCGGGGAACCTTACAATGAGCAGTTCTTC
CDR3: CASSRGEPYNEQFF
V: TRBV19
size: .
D: .
J: TRBJ2-1

DNA: TGTGCCTGGAGGGCCTGGGATGGCTACACCTTC
CDR3: CAWRAWDGYTF
V: TRBV30
size: .
D: .
J: TRBJ1-2

DNA: TGTGCCAGCAGTAGACAACAGGGGGCCACCGATCAGCCCCAGCATTTT
CDR3: CASSRQQGATDQPQHF
V: TRBV6-6
size: many
D: TRBD1
J: TRBJ1-5

DNA: TGTGCCAGCAGTCAATCTCTCGTACCTAAAGCTTTCTTT
CDR3: CASSQSLVPKAFF
V: TRBV28
size: few
D: .
J: TRBJ1-1

DNA: TGCAGCGTTGCCAGTCGGGGGACTAATGAAAAACTGTTTTTT
CDR3: CSVASRGTNEKLFF
V: TRBV29-1
size: .
D: .
J: TRBJ1-4

DNA: TGTGCCAGCAGCTTAGCCAGTAGCGGGAGAGTTGAGACCCAGTACTTC
CDR3: CASSLASSGRVETQYF
V: TRBV7-9
size: many
D: TRBD2
J: TRBJ2-5

DNA: TGTGCCAGCAGCTTAAGACAGGAGTCGCGCTATGGCTACACCTTC
CDR3: CASSLRQESRYGYTF
V: TRBV7-2
size: many
D: .
J: TRBJ1-2

DNA: TGTGCCAGCAGCCAGGGGACTAGCGGGAGCACAGATACGCAGTATTTT
CDR3: CASSQGTSGSTDTQYF
V: TRBV4-2
size: .
D: TRBD2
J: TRBJ2-3

DNA: TGCAGCGCCCAAGGGGGAACAGCGAACACCGGGGAGCTGTTTTTT
CDR3: CSAQGGTANTGELFF
V: TRBV29-1
size: .
D: .
J: TRBJ2-2

DNA: TGTGCCAGCTCACCCCCCACTACAGGAGGCACTGAAGCTTTCTTT
CDR3: CASSPPTTGGTEAFF
V: TRBV18
size: few
D: .
J: TRBJ1-1